The clone carrying this TCR beta chain was recorded a few times. The antigen remains undetermined. 5'RACE primed from the constant segment yielded TCR alpha and TCR beta cDNA libraries bearing sample barcodes and UMIs. One entry per CDR3 protein, called by TCRdb with MiXCR from the 5' RACE reads. This table holds 210,000 or so distinct CDR3 sequences, around 25% found once. The data are from a study of T-cell memory formation after mild COVID-19. Broader study findings: Researchers found some responding clones in pre-infection memory, a sign that cross-reactive memory joined.

The source is an adult woman who had mild COVID-19 (a few samples of this study predate the infection). Cell type and time point are not known. The sample consisted of PBMCs or a T cell subset sorted from them (not recorded which).

CDR3 nucleotide sequence: TGTGCCAGCAGCCCAGCCTGGTACGGGAGAGACAATGAGCAGTTCTTC. It specifies CASSPAWYGRDNEQFF. The chain couples TRBV14 to TRBJ2-1, with a tentative D call TRBD2 (6 bases). Germline CDR1 SGHDN, CDR2 FVKESK. With 4 bases removed from V and 5 bases from J, the gap between germline ends came to 18 bases. The CDR3 extends over 16 amino acids.